A single sample gave rise to the 26 T cell receptor beta chains below, sequenced in a study of blood T cell repertoires in COVID-19. The table came from immunoSEQ multiplex PCR; TCRdb's copy has only in-frame clones and leaves some out. The sample contains around 50,000 clones, about 90% of which appear only once. The sequenced material came from peripheral blood. These receptors all come from a man between 65 and 85 years old with active COVID-19.

This clone occurred a few times. V and J are TRBV11-2 and TRBJ1-3; TRBD1 matches 8 bases. Germline CDR1 and CDR2: SGHAT and FQNNGV. J gave up 1 base and V 4 bases, and 6 bases lay outside the gene matches. There are 16 residues in the CDR3. The CDR3 nucleotides read TGTGCCAGCAGCTCAGGGGGCAAAGGGTCTGGAAACACCATATATTTT. This codes for CASSSGGKGSGNTIYF.

V gene TRBV5-5 combines with J gene TRBJ1-6; D is possibly TRBD1 (6 bases). The ends were cut back, 4 bases at V and 2 bases at J, with 16 bases in the middle. This CDR3 comprises 17 residues. Germline V lookup: CDR1 SGHKS, CDR2 YYEKEE (reference sequence). CDR3 coding DNA: TGTGCCAGCAGCGCTACTCAGGGGAATCCCTATAATTCACCCCTCCACTTT. Amino acids: CASSATQGNPYNSPLHF.

This rearrangement joins TRBV11-2 to TRBJ2-7; maybe TRBD1 (5 bases). Germline CDR1 reads SGHAT; CDR2 reads FQNNGV. The V and J ends lost 5 bases and 7 bases respectively, with 18 bases between them. CDR3 size: 14 residues. The CDR3 DNA reads TGTGCCAGCAGCACCAGCCAGAGAAGGGGTGAGCAGTACTTC. Translation gives CASSTSQRRGEQYF.

This rearrangement joins TRBV7-6 to TRBJ1-4; D call uncertain. V lost 2 bases, J lost 17 bases, and 12 bases lay in between. There are 11 residues in the CDR3. In germline, CDR1 is SGHVS, CDR2 FNYEAQ. The DNA for the CDR3 is TGTGCCAGCAGCTTAAAGTGTTTCGGTTTTTTT. Translation gives CASSLKCFGFF.

This rearrangement joins TRBV5-6 to TRBJ1-1; 7 bases agree with TRBD1. Germline V gene data show CDR1 as SGHDT and CDR2 as YYEEEE. J gave up 1 base and V 2 bases, and 5 bases lay outside the gene matches. This CDR3 has 15 amino acids. CDR3 residues: CASSLVDRENTEAFF. The CDR3 region has the DNA TGTGCCAGCAGCTTAGTAGACAGGGAGAACACTGAAGCTTTCTTT.

This clone has just one count. This chain links TRBV2 with TRBJ2-3, with 8 bases identical to TRBD2. The germline gives CDR1 SNHLY, CDR2 FYNNEI. The J segment lost 1 base and the V segment lost 5 bases, leaving 8 bases of the junction unmatched. CDR3 length: 16 residues. The CDR3 loop reads CASSRTSGGRTDTQYF. Written as DNA, the CDR3 is TGTGCCAGCAGTAGGACGAGCGGGGGACGCACAGATACGCAGTATTTT.

The CDR3 bases are TGTGCCAGCAGTTGGCACAGAGAAAAACTGTTTTTT. The encoded protein is CASSWHREKLFF. The chain is built from TRBV12-3 or TRBV12-4 and TRBJ1-4; D is uncertain. This CDR3 spans 12 amino acids. Trimming cost V 4 bases and J 8 bases, with 8 bases left between them.

The rearrangement joins TRBV28 to TRBJ1-1; TRBD1 matches at 8 bases. CDR1 is MDHEN, CDR2 SYDVKM, per germline. The CDR3 loop spans 14 amino acids. With 6 bases clipped from V and 1 base from J, the junction kept 4 bases outside the gene matches. The CDR3 sequence is CASSRGQGNTEAFF. The CDR3 DNA reads TGTGCCAGCAGCCGAGGACAGGGGAACACTGAAGCTTTCTTT.

This clone has a single count. The chain is built from TRBV5-1 and TRBJ1-1; 7 bases are a match to TRBD1. This CDR3 region has 14 residues. Per germline, CDR1 SGHRS and CDR2 YFSETQ. Trimming cost V 4 bases and J 5 bases; bases outside gene matches: 8. CDR3 bases: TGCGCCAGCAGCGCACAGGGGACTGGGACTGAAGCTTTCTTT. Protein: CASSAQGTGTEAFF. Full variable domain (remainder filled in from reference TRBV5-1 and TRBJ1-1): KAGVTQTPRYLIKTRGQQVTLSCSPISGHRSVSWYQQTPGQGLQFLFEYFSETQRNKGNFPGRFSGRQFSNSRSEMNVSTLELGDSALYLCASSAQGTGTEAFFGQGTRLTVV.

The V gene is TRBV5-4, the J gene TRBJ2-3; 9 positions agree with TRBD1. The V segment lost 5 bases and the J segment 6 bases; nucleotides outside the gene matches: 10. CDR1 is SGHNT, CDR2 YYREEE, per germline (reference sequence). The CDR3 has 15 amino acids. DNA for the CDR3: TGTGCCAGCAGGGATGACAGGGGGGGTTGGGATACGCAGTATTTT. This encodes CASRDDRGGWDTQYF.

The CDR3 reads CASSVLGQENYNEQFF. CDR3 in DNA: TGTGCCAGCAGCGTACTGGGACAGGAGAACTACAATGAGCAGTTCTTC. V is TRBV9 and J is TRBJ2-1, with 8 bases matching TRBD1. The CDR3 is 16 residues long. Trimming took 1 base from V and 3 from J; bases not matched to a gene: 6. Germline CDR1 is SGDLS and CDR2 is YYNGEE.

The chain uses TRBV10-3 and TRBJ2-7, with 8 bases aligning to TRBD1. CDR1 and CDR2 (germline): ENHRY, SYGVKD. The CDR3 spans 15 residues. J gave up 7 bases and V 0 bases, and 8 bases lay outside the gene matches. The CDR3 here is CAISESVQGAREQYF. CDR3 DNA: TGTGCCATCAGTGAGTCTGTCCAGGGGGCGAGAGAGCAGTACTTC.

The chain employs TRBV19 and TRBJ2-1, with D possibly being TRBD2 (6 bases). Trimming removed 5 bases at V and 0 bases at J, with 11 bases between. The CDR3 extends over 15 amino acids. CDR1 LNHDA and CDR2 SQIVND come from the germline V gene (reference sequence). CDR3 loop: CASSPGTFSYNEQFF. The DNA for the CDR3 is TGTGCCAGTAGTCCCGGGACTTTCTCCTACAATGAGCAGTTCTTC.

This chain uses TRBV3-1 (or the pseudogene TRBV3-2) with TRBJ2-3; TRBD2 aligns across 7 bases. The CDR3 has 15 residues. V lost 6 bases to trimming and J lost 0 bases; unmatched junction nucleotides: 6. CDR1 and CDR2 (germline): LGHDT, YNNKEL (reference sequence). The DNA of the CDR3 is TGTGCCAGCAGATCGAGCGGGGTTAGCACAGATACGCAGTATTTT. Amino acids: CASRSSGVSTDTQYF.

The chain links TRBV30 to TRBJ2-2; 9 positions match TRBD1. CDR1 GTSNPN and CDR2 SVGIG come from the germline V gene (reference sequence). The CDR3 is made up of 15 amino acids. The J segment lost 3 bases and the V segment lost 4 bases, leaving 6 bases of the junction unmatched. The CDR3 protein is CAWNLWTGDTGELFF. CDR3 DNA: TGTGCCTGGAACCTATGGACAGGGGACACCGGGGAGCTGTTTTTT.

V is TRBV5-1 and J is TRBJ2-3, with TRBD2 matching over 11 bases. The V segment lost 4 bases and the J segment 0 bases; nucleotides outside the gene matches: 10. This CDR3 spans 18 amino acids. Germline V lookup: CDR1 SGHRS, CDR2 YFSETQ. Here the CDR3 DNA reads TGCGCCAGCAGCCCCCGGCTAGCGGGGGGTGCTAGCACAGATACGCAGTATTTT. Protein: CASSPRLAGGASTDTQYF.

The chain links TRBV2 to TRBJ2-5; 9 nucleotides align to TRBD1. V shed 6 bases, J shed 2 bases, and the junction held 4 bases outside the gene matches. Germline CDR1 SNHLY, CDR2 FYNNEI. CDR3 length equals 14 residues. The CDR3 here is CASSLDRGQETQYF. DNA of the CDR3: TGTGCCAGCAGCCTAGACAGGGGGCAAGAGACCCAGTACTTC.

This chain links TRBV19 with TRBJ2-2; 9 bases map to TRBD1. Germline values: CDR1 LNHDA, CDR2 SQIVND (reference sequence). The length of the CDR3 is 17 residues. V was pared by 4 bases and J by 0 bases, with 6 bases of the junction left unmatched. The CDR3 region is CASSTYRTGANTGELFF. The CDR3, as DNA: TGTGCCAGTAGTACATATCGGACAGGGGCGAACACCGGGGAGCTGTTTTTT.

The V and J genes are TRBV24-1 and TRBJ1-4; 10 nucleotides align to TRBD1. Germline CDR1 is KGHDR and CDR2 is SFDVKD. V gave up 2 bases and J gave up 10 bases; unmatched junction bases: 6. This CDR3 is 15 amino acids long. The CDR3 nucleotides read TGTGCCACCAGTGATTCCATGGGACAGGGGCGAAAACTGTTTTTT. It encodes CATSDSMGQGRKLFF.

The rearrangement uses TRBV4-2 and TRBJ2-6; weak D call: TRBD1 (5 bases). The CDR3 spans 20 residues. Germline-derived CDR1 and CDR2 are LGHNA and YNFKEQ. V lost 4 bases and J lost 2, with 24 bases in between. The CDR3 loop reads CASSPRPPTGSGPGANVLTF. The DNA of the CDR3 is TGTGCCAGCAGCCCTAGACCCCCAACAGGCTCAGGACCTGGGGCCAACGTCCTGACTTTC.

This chain joins TRBV7-8 and TRBJ2-1, with 7 bases identical to TRBD1. Germline V gives CDR1 SGHVS, CDR2 FQNEAQ. Germline trimming cut 3 bases from V and 16 bases from J; bases unmatched to any gene: 12. The CDR3 loop spans 13 amino acids. The CDR3 sequence: CASSLAPGQPLFF. CDR3 bases: TGTGCCAGCAGCTTGGCACCGGGACAGCCTCTCTTCTTC.

The rearrangement joins TRBV7-9 to TRBJ1-1; no clear D gene. CDR1 SEHNR and CDR2 FQNEAQ come from the germline V gene (reference sequence). Between the trimmed V and J ends, which lost 5 bases and 1 base, there was a span of 20 bases. The CDR3 consists of 17 residues. CDR3 DNA sequence: TGTGCCAGCAGCGATTCGGTACTAAAAAACCAGAACACTGAAGCTTTCTTT. It codes for CASSDSVLKNQNTEAFF. Drawing the rest from reference TRBV7-9 and TRBJ1-1, the complete variable domain is DTGVSQNPRHKITKRGQNVTFRCDPISEHNRLYWYRQTLGQGPEFLTYFQNEAQLEKSRLLSDRFSAERPKGSFSTLEIQRTEQGDSAMYLCASSDSVLKNQNTEAFFGQGTRLTVV.

CDR3 loop: CASSPRTGENEQFF. The CDR3 DNA follows: TGCGCCAGCAGCCCTCGGACAGGGGAGAATGAGCAGTTCTTC. This chain joins TRBV5-1 and TRBJ2-1, with 9 bases matching TRBD1. J gave up 7 bases and V 4 bases, and 6 bases lay outside the gene matches. Germline CDR1 reads SGHRS; CDR2 reads YFSETQ. This CDR3 has 14 residues.

This rearrangement joins TRBV30 to TRBJ1-5, with D maybe TRBD1 (5 bases). The CDR3 contains 13 residues. V shed 4 bases and J shed 5 bases, with 12 bases lying between them. Germline V CDR1 and CDR2: GTSNPN, SVGIG (reference sequence). This CDR3 is CAWTQGIHQPQHF. The CDR3 DNA sequence: TGTGCCTGGACGCAGGGTATCCATCAGCCCCAGCATTTT.

The chain joins TRBV20-1 to TRBJ2-5; the match to TRBD1 covers 7 bases. This CDR3 spans 13 amino acids. The V and J ends lost 3 bases and 2 bases, in that order; junction bases with no gene match: 3. Germline V gives CDR1 DFQATT, CDR2 SNEGSKA (reference sequence). CDR3 DNA sequence: TGCAGTGCTAGTCGGGGACAGCAAGAGACCCAGTACTTC. Its translation is CSASRGQQETQYF.

The chain links TRBV2 to TRBJ2-4; TRBD2 matches at 10 bases. CDR1 is SNHLY, CDR2 FYNNEI, per germline. The CDR3 has 15 residues. The ends lost 6 bases at V and 10 bases at J; junction bases unmatched: 12. The CDR3 bases are TGTGCCAGCAGGGCGAGAGCTAGCGGGGGAGTAATTCAGTACTTC. This gives the protein CASRARASGGVIQYF. Combining the CDR3 with reference TRBV2 and TRBJ2-4 gives the whole variable domain EPEVTQTPSHQVTQMGQEVILRCVPISNHLYFYWYRQILGQKVEFLVSFYNNEISEKSEIFDDQFSVERPDGSNFTLKIRSTKLEDSAMYFCASRARASGGVIQYFGAGTRLSVL.